The 11 T cell receptor beta chains below all came from one sample that was sequenced in a study of OX40 agonist ivuxolimab in advanced cancers. Generated by immunoSEQ multiplex PCR, the TCRdb table keeps only in-frame clones and is missing some. This sample has roughly 50,000 clones; more than 85% occur once, and the top ten carry around 12%. This specimen was CD4+ or CD8+ T cells sorted from blood, taken in a trial of the OX40 agonist ivuxolimab. Every receptor here comes from an adult with an advanced solid tumor such as melanoma, head and neck, liver or kidney cancer.

As concerns this clone: This CDR3 is also generated by other DNA sequences in the sample. V gene TRBV5-1 combines with J gene TRBJ2-2; possible D gene TRBD1, 5 bases. CDR3 length: 14 amino acids. From germline, CDR1 is SGHRS and CDR2 YFSETQ. Deletions cut 1 base from V and 6 bases from J, with 10 bases between. CDR3 sequence reads: CASSLQGRAGELFF. CDR3 in DNA: TGCGCCAGCAGCTTGCAGGGAAGGGCCGGGGAGCTGTTTTTT.

The genes are TRBV5-8 and TRBJ2-3; the D is unclear. Between the trimmed V and J ends, which lost 0 bases and 1 base, there was a span of 3 bases. The CDR3 length is 13 residues. From germline, CDR1 is SGHTS and CDR2 YDEGEE. In nucleotides, the CDR3 is TGTGCCAGCAGCTTGGCGGGCACAGATACGCAGTATTTT. It specifies CASSLAGTDTQYF. Based on the CDR3 plus reference TRBV5-8 and TRBJ2-3, the full variable domain is EAGVTQSPTHLIKTRGQQATLRCSPISGHTSVYWYQQALGLGLQFLLWYDEGEERNRGNFPPRFSGRQFPNYSSELNVNALELEDSALYLCASSLAGTDTQYFGPGTRLTVL.

This sequence joins TRBV19 and TRBJ1-5; D not resolved. This CDR3 has 15 amino acids. Germline values: CDR1 LNHDA, CDR2 SQIVND (reference sequence). Trimming removed 2 bases from V and 3 bases from J, with 11 bases in between. The CDR3 sequence: CASSIMVGNNQPQHF. CDR3 in DNA: TGTGCCAGTAGTATAATGGTAGGGAACAATCAGCCCCAGCATTTT.

The V and J genes are TRBV18 and TRBJ2-3; 10 bases line up with TRBD2. The trim removed 4 bases at V and 0 bases at J, leaving 10 bases unmatched. Germline V CDR1 and CDR2: KGHSH, LQKENI. This CDR3 region has 18 residues. CDR3 coding DNA: TGTGCCAGCTCACGGGAACTAGCGGGGACCGCTAGCACAGATACGCAGTATTTT. Translation: CASSRELAGTASTDTQYF.

CDR3 protein: CATKSGTGGRREAFF. CDR3 DNA sequence: TGTGCCACTAAGTCCGGGACAGGGGGTCGGAGAGAAGCTTTCTTT. The chain recombines TRBV15 with TRBJ1-1; 11 bases fit TRBD1. Germline V CDR1 and CDR2: LNHNV, YYDKDF (reference sequence). CDR3 length: 15 amino acids. V trimming: 9 bases; J trimming: 8 bases; junction bases outside the gene matches: 14. Full variable domain (outside the CDR3, taken from reference TRBV15 and TRBJ1-1): DAMVIQNPRYQVTQFGKPVTLSCSQTLNHNVMYWYQQKSSQAPKLLFHYYDKDFNNEADTPDNFQSRRPNTSFCFLDIRSPGLGDTAMYLCATKSGTGGRREAFFGQGTRLTVV.

V and J are TRBV2 and TRBJ2-7, with 12 positions matching TRBD1. This CDR3 region has 14 residues. Germline CDR1 SNHLY, CDR2 FYNNEI. Unmatched junction bases numbered 4, after V lost 6 bases and J lost 4 bases. CDR3 residues: CASRGQGAGYEQYF. The CDR3 bases are TGTGCCAGCAGGGGACAGGGGGCGGGTTACGAGCAGTACTTC.

The rearrangement joins TRBV28 to TRBJ1-2; D might be TRBD1 (6 bases). The germline CDR1 and CDR2 sequences are MDHEN and SYDVKM. Trimming cost V 6 bases and J 7 bases, with 12 bases left between them. The CDR3 has 12 amino acids. The CDR3 DNA reads as TGTGCCAGCAGGGAGGGGGAGCGTGGCTACACCTTC. Translated, it gives CASREGERGYTF.

CDR3 sequence (DNA): TGCGCCAGCAGTCGGACAGGGGGTACCGGGGAGCTGTTTTTT. Amino acid sequence: CASSRTGGTGELFF. The chain combines TRBV5-1 with TRBJ2-2, with 10 positions matching TRBD1. This CDR3 is built from 14 residues. V dropped 5 bases and J dropped 5; count of bases not matched to a gene: 3. Germline CDR1 and CDR2: SGHRS and YFSETQ.

This clone was found a few times. This chain uses TRBV10-1 with TRBJ1-3; D is uncertain. The CDR3 sequence is 13 residues long. V was pared by 7 bases and J by 3 bases, with 10 bases between. In germline, CDR1 is WNHNN, CDR2 SYGVQD (reference sequence). As DNA, the CDR3 is TGCGCCAGCAAAGCAGGAGGTGGAAACACCATATATTTT. Translated: CASKAGGGNTIYF.

This chain's CDR3 is CASSLWTANSPLHF. The CDR3 DNA follows: TGTGCCAGCAGTTTATGGACAGCCAATTCACCCCTCCACTTT. The genes are TRBV28 and TRBJ1-6; possible D gene TRBD1, 5 bases. The length of the CDR3 is 14 residues. V was shortened by 0 bases and J by 7 bases, with 7 bases between the two germline ends. CDR1 and CDR2 from the germline V gene are MDHEN and SYDVKM.

The gene calls are TRBV7-9 and TRBJ2-5; 12 bases fit TRBD2. Germline lookup yields CDR1 SEHNR and CDR2 FQNEAQ (reference sequence). J was trimmed by 1 base and V by 4 bases; bases with no gene match: 7. This CDR3 region has 17 residues. The DNA for the CDR3 is TGTGCCAGCAGCTCAGGACTAGCGGGGATAAGCCAAGAGACCCAGTACTTC. It specifies CASSSGLAGISQETQYF. Drawing the rest from reference TRBV7-9 and TRBJ2-5, the complete variable domain is DTGVSQNPRHKITKRGQNVTFRCDPISEHNRLYWYRQTLGQGPEFLTYFQNEAQLEKSRLLSDRFSAERPKGSFSTLEIQRTEQGDSAMYLCASSSGLAGISQETQYFGPGTRLLVL.